The clone carrying this T cell receptor beta chain was seen a single time. The data belong to a study of blood T cell repertoires in COVID-19. In the authors' methods: Cell counts per sample came from amplifying reference gene primers. Some clones are missing from TCRdb's copy, which holds only in-frame ones; the method was immunoSEQ multiplex PCR. V and J calls and clone size are those listed in that table; D and trimming were worked out from the DNA. Of some 290,000 clones listed, more than 90% are singletons. Trimming took off 0 bases at V and 3 bases at J, with 8 bases between the two ends. CDR3 length: 14 amino acids.

The source of this sequence is a young woman who had been exposed to COVID-19. The chain joins TRBV23-1 to TRBJ2-5; D is unclear. TRBV23-1 is flagged as an ORF with uncertain function. Sequenced material: PBMCs or T cells enriched from blood (not recorded which). The CDR3 coding sequence is TGCGCCAGCAGTCAATCGAACGTAGAAGAGACCCAGTACTTC. Its translation: CASSQSNVEETQYF.